This T cell receptor (beta chain) was captured in a study of blood T cell repertoires in COVID-19. Study context: COVID-19 samples collected from the United States, Italy and Spain covered acute and convalescent phases. T cells, B-cell-depleted T cells, or PBMCs provided the cDNA or gDNA that served as material.

Profiling relied on immunoSEQ multiplex PCR, and the TCRdb table lists in-frame clones only, not all of them. The sample contains around 63,000 clones, more than 75% of which appear only once. Sequenced material: peripheral blood. The clonotype was recovered from a man aged 55 to 69 with acute or convalescent COVID-19.

As DNA, the CDR3 is TGTGCCAGCAGCTTAGCGGCCAACTATGGCTACACCTTC. Protein sequence: CASSLAANYGYTF. The chain uses TRBV7-2 and TRBJ1-2; D unclear. Trimming removed 0 bases from V and 2 bases from J, with 4 bases in between. CDR1 and CDR2 from the germline V gene are SGHTA and FQGNSA. The CDR3 runs to 13 residues.